This T cell receptor beta chain was sequenced during a study of cytomegalovirus exposure and HLA in healthy donors. The study's findings and limits: Reports indicated that the classifier achieved high specificity and sensitivity in diagnosing cytomegalovirus status. Specificity for CMV antigens was confirmed in vitro for a few of the CMV-associated chains.

Concerning this clone itself: The antigen is unknown.

The germline V gene encodes CDR1 SGHDT and CDR2 YYEEEE. The CDR3 is 19 residues long. Trimming removed 0 bases from V and 5 bases from J, with 24 bases in between. Profiling relied on immunoSEQ multiplex PCR, and the TCRdb table lists in-frame clones only, not all of them. Among about 110,000 clones listed, 88% were seen once. The receptor was derived from a woman between 18 and 29 years old in good health and CMV-seropositive. The V and J genes are TRBV5-6 and TRBJ2-1, with D possibly TRBD2 on 5 matching bases. The material sequenced was PBMCs. CDR3 DNA sequence: TGTGCCAGCAGCTTGGGAGGGTTTCGCGCCCACCCTCCTAACAATGAGCAGTTCTTC. This encodes CASSLGGFRAHPPNNEQFF.